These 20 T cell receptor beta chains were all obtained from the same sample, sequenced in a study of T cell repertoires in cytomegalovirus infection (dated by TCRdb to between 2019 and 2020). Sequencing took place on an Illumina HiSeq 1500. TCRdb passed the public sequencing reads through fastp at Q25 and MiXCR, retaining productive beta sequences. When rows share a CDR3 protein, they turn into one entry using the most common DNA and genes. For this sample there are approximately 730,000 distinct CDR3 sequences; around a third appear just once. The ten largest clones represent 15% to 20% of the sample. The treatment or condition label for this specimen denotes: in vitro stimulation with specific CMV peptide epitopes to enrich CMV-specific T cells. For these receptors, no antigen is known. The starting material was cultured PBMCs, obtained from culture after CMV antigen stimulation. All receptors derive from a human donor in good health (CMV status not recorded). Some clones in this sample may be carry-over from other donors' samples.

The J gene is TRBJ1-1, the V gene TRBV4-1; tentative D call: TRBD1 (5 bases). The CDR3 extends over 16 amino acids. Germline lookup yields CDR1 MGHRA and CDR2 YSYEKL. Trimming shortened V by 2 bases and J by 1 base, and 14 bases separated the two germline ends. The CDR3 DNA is TGCGCCAGCAGCCAACTGGGGGAGGGGCGGAACACTGAAGCTTTCTTT. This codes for CASSQLGEGRNTEAFF.

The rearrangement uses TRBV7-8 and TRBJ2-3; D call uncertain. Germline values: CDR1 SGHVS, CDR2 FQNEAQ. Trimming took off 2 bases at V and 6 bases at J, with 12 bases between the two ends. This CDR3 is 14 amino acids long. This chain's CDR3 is CASSLLSHSDTQYF. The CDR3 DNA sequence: TGTGCCAGCAGCTTACTAAGTCACTCGGATACGCAGTATTTT.

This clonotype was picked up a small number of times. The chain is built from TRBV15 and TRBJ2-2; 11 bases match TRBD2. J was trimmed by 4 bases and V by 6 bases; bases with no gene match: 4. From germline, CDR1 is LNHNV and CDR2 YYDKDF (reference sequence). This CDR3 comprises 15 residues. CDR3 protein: CATRGLAGGTGELFF. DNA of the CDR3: TGTGCCACCAGGGGTCTAGCGGGGGGCACCGGGGAGCTGTTTTTT.

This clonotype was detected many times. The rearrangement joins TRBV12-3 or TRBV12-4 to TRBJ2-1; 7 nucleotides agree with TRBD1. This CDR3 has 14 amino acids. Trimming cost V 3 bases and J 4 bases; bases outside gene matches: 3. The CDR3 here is CASSFGTEYNEQFF. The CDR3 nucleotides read TGTGCCAGCAGTTTTGGGACAGAATACAATGAGCAGTTCTTC.

The CDR3 region is CASGDPTATDTQYF. The CDR3 DNA reads as TGTGCTAGTGGTGATCCGACAGCCACAGATACGCAGTATTTT. The chain carries TRBV12-5 and TRBJ2-3; D is possibly TRBD1 (5 bases). The CDR3 consists of 14 residues. Deletions cut 5 bases from V and 2 bases from J, with 11 bases between. The germline CDR1 and CDR2 sequences are LGHNT and FRNRAP.

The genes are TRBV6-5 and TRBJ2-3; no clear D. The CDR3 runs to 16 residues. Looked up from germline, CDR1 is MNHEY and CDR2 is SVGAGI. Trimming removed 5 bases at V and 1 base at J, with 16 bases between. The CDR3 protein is CASSRGSTGGTDTQYF. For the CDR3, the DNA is TGTGCCAGCAGTCGCGGATCTACCGGTGGCACAGATACGCAGTATTTT.

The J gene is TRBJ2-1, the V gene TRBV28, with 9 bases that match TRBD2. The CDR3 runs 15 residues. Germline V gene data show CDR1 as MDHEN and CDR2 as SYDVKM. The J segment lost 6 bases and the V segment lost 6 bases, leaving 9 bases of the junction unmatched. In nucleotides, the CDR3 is TGTGCCAGCAGCGAACTAGCGGGCTGGAGCAATGAGCAGTTCTTC. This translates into CASSELAGWSNEQFF.

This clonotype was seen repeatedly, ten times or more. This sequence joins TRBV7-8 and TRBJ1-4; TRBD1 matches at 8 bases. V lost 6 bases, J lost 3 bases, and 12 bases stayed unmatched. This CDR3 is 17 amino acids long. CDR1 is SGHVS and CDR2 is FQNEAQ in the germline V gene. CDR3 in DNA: TGTGCCAGCAGTCGTTCAGCCCAGGGGGCACCTAATGAAAAACTGTTTTTT. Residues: CASSRSAQGAPNEKLFF.

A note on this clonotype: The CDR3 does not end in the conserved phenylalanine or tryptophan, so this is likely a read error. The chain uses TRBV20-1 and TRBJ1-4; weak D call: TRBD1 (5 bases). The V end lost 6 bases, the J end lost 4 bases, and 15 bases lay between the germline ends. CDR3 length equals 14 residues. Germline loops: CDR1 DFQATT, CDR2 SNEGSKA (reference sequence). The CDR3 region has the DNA TGCAGTGCGATGCAGGGAGGACGTAATGAAAAACTGTTTTTG. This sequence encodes CSAMQGGRNEKLFL.

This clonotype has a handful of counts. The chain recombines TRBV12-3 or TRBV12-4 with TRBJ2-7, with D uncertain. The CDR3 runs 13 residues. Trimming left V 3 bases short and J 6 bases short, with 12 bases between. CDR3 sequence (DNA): TGTGCCAGCAGTTTGATCGCACTCTCCGAGCAGTACTTC. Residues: CASSLIALSEQYF.

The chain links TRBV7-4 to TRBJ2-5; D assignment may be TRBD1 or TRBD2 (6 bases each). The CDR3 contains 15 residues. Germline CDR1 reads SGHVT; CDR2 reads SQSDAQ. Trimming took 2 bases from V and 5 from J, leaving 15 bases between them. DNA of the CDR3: TGTGCCAGCAGCTTACTGAGAGGGGGGCTCGAGACCCAGTACTTC. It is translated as CASSLLRGGLETQYF.

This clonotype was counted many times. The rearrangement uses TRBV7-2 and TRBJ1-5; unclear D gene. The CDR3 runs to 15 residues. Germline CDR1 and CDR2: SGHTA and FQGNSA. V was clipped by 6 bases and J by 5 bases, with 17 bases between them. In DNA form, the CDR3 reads TGTGCCAGCAGTTCGCGGGCCAGTGTTGATCAGCCCCAGCATTTT. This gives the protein CASSSRASVDQPQHF.

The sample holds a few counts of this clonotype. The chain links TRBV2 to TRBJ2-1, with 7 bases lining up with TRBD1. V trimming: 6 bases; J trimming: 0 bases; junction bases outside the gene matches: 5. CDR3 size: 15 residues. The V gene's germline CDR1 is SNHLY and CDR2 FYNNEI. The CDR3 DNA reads TGTGCCAGCAGGCGGACAGGAGGCTCCTACAATGAGCAGTTCTTC. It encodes CASRRTGGSYNEQFF.

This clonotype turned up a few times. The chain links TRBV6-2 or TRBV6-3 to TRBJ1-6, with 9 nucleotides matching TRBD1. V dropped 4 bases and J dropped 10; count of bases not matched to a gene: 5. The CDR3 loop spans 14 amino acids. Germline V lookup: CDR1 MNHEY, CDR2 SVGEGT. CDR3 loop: CASSSGTGISPLHF. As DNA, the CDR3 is TGTGCCAGCAGTTCCGGGACAGGGATCTCACCCCTCCACTTT.

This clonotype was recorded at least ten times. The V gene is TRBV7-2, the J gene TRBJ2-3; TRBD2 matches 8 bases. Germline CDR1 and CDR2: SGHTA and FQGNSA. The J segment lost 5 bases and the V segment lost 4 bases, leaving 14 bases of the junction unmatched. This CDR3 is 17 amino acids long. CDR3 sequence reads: CASSSLWQAGAGDTQYF. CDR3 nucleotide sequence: TGTGCCAGCAGCTCATTATGGCAAGCGGGAGCTGGAGATACGCAGTATTTT.

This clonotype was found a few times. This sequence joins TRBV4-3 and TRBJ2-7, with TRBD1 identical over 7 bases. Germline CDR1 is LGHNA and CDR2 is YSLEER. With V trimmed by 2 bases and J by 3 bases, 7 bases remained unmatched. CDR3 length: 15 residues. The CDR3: CASSQRQGVFYEQYF. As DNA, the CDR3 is TGCGCCAGCAGCCAACGTCAGGGGGTATTCTACGAGCAGTACTTC.

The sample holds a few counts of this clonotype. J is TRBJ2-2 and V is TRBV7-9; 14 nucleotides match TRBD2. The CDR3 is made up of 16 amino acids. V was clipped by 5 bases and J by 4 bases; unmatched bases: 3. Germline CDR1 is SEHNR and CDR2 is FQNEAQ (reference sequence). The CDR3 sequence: CASSLGTSGSTGELFF. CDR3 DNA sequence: TGTGCCAGCAGCCTTGGGACTAGCGGGAGCACCGGGGAGCTGTTTTTT.

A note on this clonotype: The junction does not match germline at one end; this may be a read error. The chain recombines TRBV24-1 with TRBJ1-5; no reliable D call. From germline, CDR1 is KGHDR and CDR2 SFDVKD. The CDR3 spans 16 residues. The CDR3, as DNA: TGTGCCACCAGTGATCCCGGCGAGGGCCCCAATCCGCCCCAGCATTTT. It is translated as CATSDPGEGPNPPQHF.

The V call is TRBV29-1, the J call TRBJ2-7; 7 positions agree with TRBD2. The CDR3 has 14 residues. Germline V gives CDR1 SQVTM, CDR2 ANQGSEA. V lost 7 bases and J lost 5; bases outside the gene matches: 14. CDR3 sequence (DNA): TGCAGCGCCGGAGGCAGGGCGGGGGTGGACGAGCAGTACTTC. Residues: CSAGGRAGVDEQYF.

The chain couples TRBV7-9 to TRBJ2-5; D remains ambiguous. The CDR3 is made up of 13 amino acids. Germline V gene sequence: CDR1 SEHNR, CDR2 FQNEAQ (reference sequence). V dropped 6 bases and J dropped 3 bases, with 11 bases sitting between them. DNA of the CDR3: TGTGCCAGCAGAGTTCGATCGGAAGAGACCCAGTACTTC. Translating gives CASRVRSEETQYF.